This T cell receptor (beta chain) was identified during a study of T cells in Graves' hyperthyroidism and ophthalmopathy. The CDR3 is 15 amino acids. V was shortened by 5 bases and J by 2 bases, with 13 bases between the two germline ends. Germline-derived CDR1 and CDR2 are MDHEN and SYDVKM. This clonotype showed up many times. The CDR3 regions of TCR beta were amplified from RNA transcripts. The study used the HTBI primer set for a first-round RT-PCR of the TCR CDR3. TCRdb passed the multiplex PCR reads through MiXCR, listing each CDR3 protein once. In the table there are nearly 600,000 distinct CDR3 sequences, 14% of which are singletons.

This clonotype was sampled from a young woman with Graves' ophthalmopathy. The rearrangement links TRBV28 to TRBJ1-5, with D unclear. Sample: blood. The CDR3, as DNA: TGTGCCAGCAGTAAATATGTCGGGGGCAATCAGCCCCAGCATTTT. Protein product: CASSKYVGGNQPQHF.